The rows below give T cell receptor beta chains drawn from one sample of a study of Graves' ophthalmopathy and Graves' hyperthyroidism. TCRdb analysed the multiplex PCR reads with MiXCR anew, one entry per CDR3 protein. This table has over 150,000 distinct CDR3 sequences, approximately 38% appearing once. Sequencing was carried out using peripheral blood. All receptors come from a woman aged 40 to 55 with Graves' ophthalmopathy. Both conserved end residues are part of each CDR3. The D gene is left open where the match is weak. Only part of the rows carry a size: once, few, many, or a class if the clone is expanded.

J gene: TRBJ2-2
clone size: many
V gene: TRBV15
D gene: -
CDR3 protein: CATSRSMGNTGELFF
CDR3 DNA: TGTGCCACCAGCAGAAGTATGGGGAACACCGGGGAGCTGTTTTTT

J gene: TRBJ1-2
clone size: many
V gene: TRBV29-1
D gene: -
CDR3 protein: CSVEVRGLLDYGYTF
CDR3 DNA: TGCAGCGTTGAAGTTCGGGGTCTCTTGGACTATGGCTACACCTTC

J gene: TRBJ1-1
clone size: many
V gene: TRBV6-5
D gene: -
CDR3 protein: CASSPNAEAFF
CDR3 DNA: TGTGCCAGCAGTCCCAACGCTGAAGCTTTCTTT

J gene: TRBJ1-1
clone size: -
V gene: TRBV29-1
D gene: -
CDR3 protein: CSVDRERSRTEAFF
CDR3 DNA: TGCAGCGTTGATCGGGAGAGGAGTCGGACTGAAGCTTTCTTT

J gene: TRBJ1-2
clone size: -
V gene: TRBV29-1
D gene: TRBD1
CDR3 protein: CSVGEEGASGYTF
CDR3 DNA: TGCAGCGTTGGTGAGGAGGGGGCAAGTGGCTACACCTTC

J gene: TRBJ1-1
clone size: many
V gene: TRBV12-3/TRBV12-4
D gene: -
CDR3 protein: CASSLPSRTEAFF
CDR3 DNA: TGTGCCAGCAGTCTCCCCTCGAGGACTGAAGCTTTCTTT

J gene: TRBJ1-2
clone size: many
V gene: TRBV30
D gene: -
CDR3 protein: CAWSSGGNYGYTF
CDR3 DNA: TGTGCCTGGAGTTCGGGGGGGAACTATGGCTACACCTTC

J gene: TRBJ1-5
clone size: -
V gene: TRBV30
D gene: -
CDR3 protein: CAWSPGGGRQPQHF
CDR3 DNA: TGTGCCTGGAGCCCAGGTGGGGGGCGCCAGCCCCAGCATTTT

J gene: TRBJ1-6
clone size: few
V gene: TRBV7-2
D gene: -
CDR3 protein: CASTLVGVGSPLHF
CDR3 DNA: TGTGCCAGCACCCTGGTGGGAGTAGGGTCACCCCTCCACTTT

J gene: TRBJ1-5
clone size: -
V gene: TRBV28
D gene: -
CDR3 protein: CASSFVGGGYQPQHF
CDR3 DNA: TGTGCCAGCAGTTTCGTCGGGGGCGGTTATCAGCCCCAGCATTTT

J gene: TRBJ2-5
clone size: -
V gene: TRBV28
D gene: -
CDR3 protein: CASSLTYAQETQYF
CDR3 DNA: TGTGCCAGCAGTTTAACGTACGCCCAAGAGACCCAGTACTTC

J gene: TRBJ1-5
clone size: -
V gene: TRBV28
D gene: -
CDR3 protein: CASSFRRQGNQPQHF
CDR3 DNA: TGTGCCAGCAGTTTCCGACGGCAGGGGAATCAGCCCCAGCATTTT

J gene: TRBJ1-6
clone size: many
V gene: TRBV9
D gene: -
CDR3 protein: CASSPQASYNSPLHF
CDR3 DNA: TGTGCCAGCAGCCCTCAGGCGTCCTATAATTCACCCCTCCACTTT

J gene: TRBJ1-1
clone size: many
V gene: TRBV9
D gene: -
CDR3 protein: CASSVALAGEAEAFF
CDR3 DNA: TGTGCCAGCAGCGTAGCATTGGCAGGAGAGGCTGAAGCTTTCTTT

J gene: TRBJ2-5
clone size: many
V gene: TRBV2
D gene: -
CDR3 protein: CASRLGQETQYF
CDR3 DNA: TGTGCCAGCAGACTGGGCCAAGAGACCCAGTACTTC

J gene: TRBJ2-5
clone size: many
V gene: TRBV11-2
D gene: -
CDR3 protein: CASSLVASRGWETQYF
CDR3 DNA: TGTGCCAGCAGCTTAGTTGCTTCGCGGGGTTGGGAGACCCAGTACTTC

J gene: TRBJ1-1
clone size: once
V gene: TRBV2
D gene: -
CDR3 protein: CASRAGIGAFF
CDR3 DNA: TGTGCCAGCAGAGCAGGGATCGGAGCTTTCTTT